The 22 T cell receptor beta chains given below trace back to one sample, sequenced in a study of cytomegalovirus exposure and HLA in healthy donors. The PCR had 60 Vbeta and 13 Jbeta primers. Clones were sequenced by immunoSEQ multiplex PCR, and TCRdb holds only the in-frame ones, with some missing. The repertoire holds under 200,000 clones, with roughly 80% as singletons. The sample was PBMCs. The receptors derive from a girl aged 5-17 years in good health and CMV-seropositive.

V is TRBV11-2 and J is TRBJ2-3; TRBD2 matches 11 bases. This CDR3 has 16 residues. Germline CDR1 is SGHAT and CDR2 is FQNNGV. V shed 5 bases and J 3 bases; nucleotides not matched to a gene: 7. The CDR3 is CASSRATSGNTDTQYF. In DNA form, the CDR3 reads TGTGCCAGCAGCCGCGCGACTAGCGGGAATACAGATACGCAGTATTTT. The full variable domain, with the rest looked up from reference TRBV11-2 and TRBJ2-3, is EAGVAQSPRYKIIEKRQSVAFWCNPISGHATLYWYQQILGQGPKLLIQFQNNGVVDDSQLPKDRFSAERLKGVDSTLKIQPAKLEDSAVYLCASSRATSGNTDTQYFGPGTRLTVL.

CDR3 DNA sequence: TGTGCCAGCAGCTTGGTAAAGGGGGCGAACACTGAAGCTTTCTTT. This translates into CASSLVKGANTEAFF. The chain uses TRBV5-8 and TRBJ1-1; 7 bases match TRBD1. This CDR3 contains 15 residues. Per the germline V gene, CDR1 is SGHTS and CDR2 is YDEGEE. Trimming cost V 0 bases and J 1 base; bases outside gene matches: 3.

The sample holds one count of this clone. The J gene is TRBJ2-1, the V gene TRBV5-1, with D tentatively TRBD1 (6 bases). The CDR3 contains 14 residues. Trimming shortened V by 8 bases and J by 7 bases, and 19 bases separated the two germline ends. CDR1 is SGHRS, CDR2 YFSETQ, per germline. CDR3 residues: CASTRGGGGNEQFF. In DNA, the CDR3 is TGCGCCAGTACGAGGGGTGGGGGCGGGAATGAGCAGTTCTTC.

J is TRBJ1-2 and V is TRBV29-1, with TRBD1 as a possible D gene (6 bases). Trimming took 2 bases from V and 2 from J, leaving 9 bases between them. CDR1 is SQVTM, CDR2 ANQGSEA, per germline. The CDR3 totals 13 residues. The CDR3 coding sequence is TGCAGCGTTGAAACCAGGGGCAACTATGGCTACACCTTC. Residues: CSVETRGNYGYTF.

The chain joins TRBV4-3 to TRBJ2-3; no clear D gene. V lost 3 bases and J 2 bases, leaving 6 bases between the germline ends. Germline CDR1 LGHNA, CDR2 YSLEER. The CDR3 extends over 13 amino acids. The DNA for the CDR3 is TGCGCCAGCAGCCAGGGCCCCACAGATACGCAGTATTTT. Translating it yields CASSQGPTDTQYF.

The chain links TRBV10-1 to TRBJ2-1; TRBD2 might be the D (6 bases). Deletions cut 1 base from V and 6 bases from J, with 13 bases between. Germline-derived CDR1 and CDR2 are WNHNN and SYGVQD (reference sequence). The CDR3 has 15 residues. For the CDR3, the DNA is TGCGCCAGCAGTGAGTTTGGTCGGGGAGGCAATGAGCAGTTCTTC. This sequence encodes CASSEFGRGGNEQFF.

V gene TRBV5-4 combines with J gene TRBJ2-7, with D unclear. Trimming pared 2 bases from V and 1 base from J, leaving 19 bases between. The CDR3 spans 17 residues. Germline CDR1 SGHNT, CDR2 YYREEE (reference sequence). The DNA for the CDR3 is TGTGCCAGCAGCTTCCATCCCAGTGAGGTTTGGTCCTACGAGCAGTACTTC. Its translation is CASSFHPSEVWSYEQYF.

This clone was seen a handful of times. This sequence joins TRBV18 and TRBJ2-7, with D tentatively TRBD1 (5 bases). CDR3 length: 14 amino acids. Deletions cut 3 bases from V and 3 bases from J, with 12 bases between. Germline V gene lookup returns CDR1 KGHSH and CDR2 LQKENI. CDR3 region: CASSPQTDYYEQYF. As DNA, the CDR3 is TGTGCCAGCTCACCGCAGACAGATTACTACGAGCAGTACTTC.

The J gene is TRBJ2-1, the V gene TRBV10-3; 14 bases agree with TRBD2. The V gene end was trimmed by 11 bases and the J gene end by 8 bases; junction bases not matched to a gene: 5. Germline V gene sequence: CDR1 ENHRY, CDR2 SYGVKD. This CDR3 has 13 amino acids. Here the CDR3 reads CAAGTSGSDEQFF. In nucleotides, the CDR3 is TGTGCCGCCGGGACTAGCGGGAGCGATGAGCAGTTCTTC.

The chain is built from TRBV2 and TRBJ2-5, with 12 bases lining up with TRBD2. Per germline, CDR1 SNHLY and CDR2 FYNNEI. The CDR3 extends over 17 amino acids. This chain's CDR3 is CVTSQTSGGSGGETQYF. The CDR3 region has the DNA TGTGTCACTAGTCAGACTAGCGGGGGCAGCGGTGGAGAGACCCAGTACTTC.

The CDR3 DNA reads TGTGCCAGCAGTGACTCCGGAGGATCCTATGGCTACACCTTC. It translates to CASSDSGGSYGYTF. This chain connects TRBV6-1 to TRBJ1-2; D is unclear. Between the trimmed V and J ends, which lost 3 bases and 4 bases, there was a span of 12 bases. CDR3 size: 14 residues. Germline CDR1 is MNHNS and CDR2 is SASEGT.

The chain is built from TRBV15 and TRBJ1-4, with 7 bases aligning to TRBD1. V shed 3 bases and J 8 bases; nucleotides not matched to a gene: 12. Germline CDR1 and CDR2: LNHNV and YYDKDF (reference sequence). The CDR3 consists of 16 residues. The CDR3 sequence: CATSSTRTGGFEKLFF. The CDR3 nucleotides read TGTGCCACCAGCAGTACGAGGACAGGAGGATTCGAAAAACTGTTTTTT.

This clone is a singleton in its sample. The chain uses TRBV11-3 and TRBJ2-1; maybe TRBD2 (5 bases). The CDR3 loop spans 15 amino acids. Germline lookup yields CDR1 SGHNT and CDR2 YENEEA. V dropped 5 bases and J dropped 0 bases, with 11 bases sitting between them. The CDR3 DNA sequence: TGTGCCAGCAGCGCCGCCGGGAACTCCTACAATGAGCAGTTCTTC. It is translated as CASSAAGNSYNEQFF.

V usage is TRBV27 and J usage is TRBJ2-7; weak D call: TRBD1 (6 bases). V lost 5 bases and J 3 bases, leaving 14 bases between the germline ends. There are 14 residues in the CDR3. Per germline, CDR1 MNHEY and CDR2 SMNVEV (reference sequence). CDR3 bases: TGTGCCAGCAGTCCGCGAGGGGGTATCTACGAGCAGTACTTC. Encoded protein: CASSPRGGIYEQYF.

The CDR3, as DNA: TGTGCCAGCAGCTTAGGCCGGGGACTAGCGGGAGCCGTAGACTACGAGCAGTACTTC. The encoded protein is CASSLGRGLAGAVDYEQYF. This rearrangement joins TRBV7-6 to TRBJ2-7, with 14 bases aligning to TRBD2. This CDR3 has 19 amino acids. In germline, CDR1 is SGHVS, CDR2 FNYEAQ. Trimming cost V 1 base and J 3 bases; bases outside gene matches: 11.

Of note for this clone: A read error may account for a junction end that differs from germline. This rearrangement joins TRBV6-1 to TRBJ2-3; the match to TRBD2 covers 10 bases. CDR1 MNHNS and CDR2 SASEGT come from the germline V gene. This CDR3 is built from 16 residues. As DNA, the CDR3 is TGTGCCAGCAGAGAAGTCGGACTAGCGGACACAGATACGCAGTATTTT. Residues: CASREVGLADTDTQYF.

The chain joins TRBV4-3 to TRBJ1-5; TRBD1 might be the D (5 bases). Germline values: CDR1 LGHNA, CDR2 YSLEER. The CDR3 is 14 amino acids. V gave up 0 bases and J gave up 8 bases, with 11 bases separating them. The CDR3 bases are TGCGCCAGCAGCCAAGACAGGTGGGGCAAGCCCCAGCATTTT. It codes for CASSQDRWGKPQHF.

The rearrangement uses TRBV2 and TRBJ1-4; no clear D gene. Germline CDR1 reads SNHLY; CDR2 reads FYNNEI. Trimming stripped 3 bases from V and 5 bases from J, with 7 bases between. The length of the CDR3 is 13 residues. In nucleotides, the CDR3 is TGTGCCAGCAGTGATTTATCGAATGAAAAACTGTTTTTT. This sequence encodes CASSDLSNEKLFF.

The chain recombines TRBV2 with TRBJ1-3; TRBD1 aligns across 8 bases. Germline V lookup: CDR1 SNHLY, CDR2 FYNNEI. This CDR3 has 12 residues. The trim removed 6 bases at V and 11 bases at J, leaving 6 bases unmatched. The CDR3 sequence is CASRLRRGPIYF. CDR3 nucleotide sequence: TGTGCCAGCAGACTCCGCAGGGGGCCCATATATTTT.

This chain uses TRBV7-8 with TRBJ1-2; unclear D gene. V was cut by 3 bases and J by 1 base, with 9 bases left in between. The CDR3 contains 14 residues. Germline lookup yields CDR1 SGHVS and CDR2 FQNEAQ. The DNA of the CDR3 is TGTGCCAGCAGCTTTTCTAGCTATAACTATGGCTACACCTTC. Protein product: CASSFSSYNYGYTF.

The chain carries TRBV7-2 and TRBJ2-5; TRBD2 matches at 11 bases. Germline V lookup: CDR1 SGHTA, CDR2 FQGNSA. Trimming took 8 bases from V and 2 from J; bases not matched to a gene: 13. This CDR3 region has 17 residues. The CDR3 region is CASRRLAGTMIQETQYF. CDR3 bases: TGTGCCAGCCGAAGACTAGCGGGGACCATGATTCAAGAGACCCAGTACTTC.

The V gene is TRBV5-4, the J gene TRBJ2-7; 11 positions agree with TRBD2. From germline, CDR1 is SGHNT and CDR2 YYREEE (reference sequence). Trimming removed 4 bases from V and 6 bases from J; junction bases left unmatched: 9. CDR3 length: 15 amino acids. CDR3 coding DNA: TGTGCCAGCAGCAGGTTACTAGCGGGAGTAAGCGAGCAGTACTTC. As protein: CASSRLLAGVSEQYF. Variable domain in full (rest from reference TRBV5-4 and TRBJ2-7): ETGVTQSPTHLIKTRGQQVTLRCSSQSGHNTVSWYQQALGQGPQFIFQYYREEENGRGNFPPRFSGLQFPNYSSELNVNALELDDSALYLCASSRLLAGVSEQYFGPGTRLTVT.